What follows are 3 T cell receptor beta chains derived from one specimen sequenced in a study of CD8 T cells in Susac syndrome. cDNA came from around 0.5 to 1 ug RNA primed by random hexamers. MiXCR was run by TCRdb on the immunoSEQ multiplex PCR reads, yielding one entry per CDR3 protein. The table records about 130,000 distinct CDR3 sequences, around 95% of them present only once. Sequencing input: CD8+ T cells from PBMCs. These receptors were obtained from a human donor with Susac syndrome.

The V gene is TRBV3-1, the J gene TRBJ2-7; TRBD2 matches at 10 bases. The CDR3 is made up of 18 amino acids. After removal of 0 bases from V and 4 bases from J, the junction contained 12 bases not matched to a gene. Germline CDR1 and CDR2: LGHDT and YNNKEL (reference sequence). CDR3 nucleotides: TGTGCCAGCAGCCAAGAAGCCCAAGGGGCTAGCGGGAGATACGAGCAGTACTTC. Residues: CASSQEAQGASGRYEQYF.

V gene TRBV7-9 combines with J gene TRBJ2-3; D assignment may be TRBD1 or TRBD2 (5 bases each). The V end lost 8 bases, the J end lost 4 bases, and 13 bases lay between the germline ends. The germline V gene has CDR1 SEHNR and CDR2 FQNEAQ (reference sequence). This CDR3 region has 13 residues. The CDR3 region is CASGPGRSDTQYF. The CDR3, as DNA: TGTGCCAGCGGTCCGGGGCGGTCAGATACGCAGTATTTT.

The chain employs TRBV5-1 and TRBJ2-7; the D is unclear. V was pared by 4 bases and J by 2 bases, with 4 bases between. The germline CDR1 and CDR2 sequences are SGHRS and YFSETQ. The CDR3 is made up of 11 amino acids. For the CDR3, the DNA is TGCGCCAGCAGCGGTCCCTACGAGCAGTACTTC. Amino acids: CASSGPYEQYF.